These 9 T cell receptor beta chains originate from one sample sequenced in a study of early T cells in non-severe SARS-CoV-2 infection. Each CDR3 protein gets one entry after TCRdb re-called the 5' RACE reads with MiXCR. The sample holds about 21,000 distinct CDR3 sequences, 5% to 6% seen once. The sample was whole blood, taken at baseline. These receptors were taken from an adult who was a healthcare worker with PCR-confirmed SARS-CoV-2 infection or an uninfected control (not recorded which).

This clonotype was observed many times. The chain is built from TRBV15 and TRBJ2-7; maybe TRBD1 (6 bases). This CDR3 is 12 amino acids long. V lost 0 bases and J 10 bases, leaving 10 bases between the germline ends. Germline CDR1 is LNHNV and CDR2 is YYDKDF (reference sequence). In nucleotides, the CDR3 is TGTGCCACCAGCAGAGATCAGACAGGCCAGTACTTC. Translated, it gives CATSRDQTGQYF.

This clonotype was seen repeatedly, ten times or more. The chain carries TRBV6-1 and TRBJ2-7; 7 bases line up with TRBD1. Germline V gives CDR1 MNHNS, CDR2 SASEGT. With 8 bases clipped from V and 0 bases from J, the junction kept 7 bases outside the gene matches. This CDR3 region has 14 residues. CDR3 in amino acids: CASLRTGFSYEQYF. The CDR3 bases are TGTGCCAGCTTGAGGACAGGTTTCTCCTACGAGCAGTACTTC.

This clonotype was observed many times. The chain employs TRBV5-1 and TRBJ2-7; 8 bases align to TRBD1. The J segment lost 7 bases and the V segment lost 0 bases, leaving 9 bases of the junction unmatched. Germline V gives CDR1 SGHRS, CDR2 YFSETQ. The CDR3 totals 15 residues. CDR3 nucleotides: TGCGCCAGCAGCTTGGGACAGGGGCTACCGAGGGAGCAGTACTTC. Its protein product is CASSLGQGLPREQYF.

This clonotype was recorded at least ten times. This rearrangement joins TRBV5-1 to TRBJ2-1, with a tentative D call TRBD1 (5 bases). Per the germline V gene, CDR1 is SGHRS and CDR2 is YFSETQ. The length of the CDR3 is 14 residues. V shed 0 bases and J shed 5 bases, with 9 bases lying between them. CDR3 region: CASSLDRPNNEQFF. The CDR3, as DNA: TGCGCCAGCAGCTTGGACAGGCCGAACAATGAGCAGTTCTTC.

In its sample, this clonotype was seen many times. The chain has TRBV7-2 and TRBJ2-7; 13 nucleotides line up with TRBD2. J gave up 0 bases and V 1 base, and 0 bases lay outside the gene matches. CDR3 length: 16 amino acids. Germline assignment: CDR1 SGHTA and CDR2 FQGNSA. The CDR3 DNA reads TGTGCCAGCAGCTTAGGACTAGCGGGGGGCTCCTACGAGCAGTACTTC. Amino acids: CASSLGLAGGSYEQYF.

Judged by abundance, this clonotype is medium-sized (0.01 to 0.1%). This chain links TRBV7-8 with TRBJ2-3; 7 bases align to TRBD1. In germline, CDR1 is SGHVS, CDR2 FQNEAQ. The CDR3 has 16 residues. V shed 1 base and J 0 bases; nucleotides not matched to a gene: 4. The CDR3 loop reads CASSLVSGQSTDTQYF. The CDR3 DNA follows: TGTGCCAGCAGCTTAGTCTCGGGACAGAGCACAGATACGCAGTATTTT.

This clonotype turned up a few times. V and J are TRBV29-1 and TRBJ2-7; TRBD1 matches 11 bases. Looked up from germline, CDR1 is SQVTM and CDR2 is ANQGSEA. The J segment lost 6 bases and the V segment lost 3 bases, leaving 7 bases of the junction unmatched. This CDR3 is 14 amino acids long. In DNA form, the CDR3 reads TGCAGCGTTGACCCGGGACAGGGGGTCAGCGAGCAGTACTTC. It codes for CSVDPGQGVSEQYF.

This clonotype showed up many times. CDR3 sequence reads: CASSAGQGAYSGNTIYF. The CDR3 nucleotides are TGTGCCAGCAGCGCCGGACAGGGCGCTTACTCTGGAAACACCATATATTTT. This chain connects TRBV11-2 to TRBJ1-3; 8 bases match TRBD1. Germline V gene data show CDR1 as SGHAT and CDR2 as FQNNGV. Unmatched junction bases numbered 9, after V lost 5 bases and J lost 0 bases. This CDR3 region has 17 residues.

The V call is TRBV20-1, the J call TRBJ2-7; D remains ambiguous. Germline V CDR1 and CDR2: DFQATT, SNEGSKA (reference sequence). This CDR3 is 11 amino acids long. The CDR3 DNA is TGCAGCCATTGGTCGGCAGACGAGCAGTACTTC. It is translated as CSHWSADEQYF.